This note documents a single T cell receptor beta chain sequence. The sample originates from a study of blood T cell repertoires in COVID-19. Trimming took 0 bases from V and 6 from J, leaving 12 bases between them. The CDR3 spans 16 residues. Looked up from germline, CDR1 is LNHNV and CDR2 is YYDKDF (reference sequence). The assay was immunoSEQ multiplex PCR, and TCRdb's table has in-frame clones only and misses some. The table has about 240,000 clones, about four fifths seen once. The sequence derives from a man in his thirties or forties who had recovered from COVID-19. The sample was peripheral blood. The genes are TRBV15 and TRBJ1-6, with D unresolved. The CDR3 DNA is TGTGCCACCAGCAGAGACCCGAGTCCTCCTAATTCACCCCTCCACTTT. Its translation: CATSRDPSPPNSPLHF.